This T cell receptor (beta chain) was captured in a study of response to subunit inactivated influenza vaccine. Study-wide results and limits: Few new T cells, the authors suggested, are recruited by each seasonal influenza vaccination.

This clonotype was counted many times. The antigen is unknown. Using its own MiXCR run on the RT-PCR reads, TCRdb lists one record per CDR3 protein. Here the sample spans approximately 480,000 distinct CDR3 sequences, 9.5% to 12% being singletons. The TCR comes from a man over 45 who received an inactivated influenza vaccine. Source: PBMCs from blood, taken roughly 6 weeks after vaccination.

The CDR3 loop reads CASSESTSGATDTQYF. CDR3 nucleotides: TGTGCCAGCAGTGAGTCGACTAGCGGGGCGACAGATACGCAGTATTTT. The chain recombines TRBV6-4 with TRBJ2-3; 11 nucleotides align to TRBD2. Germline loops: CDR1 MRHNA, CDR2 SNTAGT. This CDR3 is built from 16 residues. The J segment lost 3 bases and the V segment lost 3 bases, leaving 5 bases of the junction unmatched.